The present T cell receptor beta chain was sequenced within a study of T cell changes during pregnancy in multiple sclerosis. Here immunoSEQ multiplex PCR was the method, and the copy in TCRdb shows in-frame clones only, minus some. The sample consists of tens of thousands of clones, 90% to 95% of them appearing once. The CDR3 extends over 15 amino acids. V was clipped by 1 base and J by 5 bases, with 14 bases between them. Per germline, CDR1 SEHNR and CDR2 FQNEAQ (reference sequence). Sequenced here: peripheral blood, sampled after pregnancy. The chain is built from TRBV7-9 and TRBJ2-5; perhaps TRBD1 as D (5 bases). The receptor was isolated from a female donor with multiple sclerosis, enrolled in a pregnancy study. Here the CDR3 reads CASSLVGQGWETQYF. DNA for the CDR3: TGTGCCAGCAGCTTAGTGGGGCAGGGCTGGGAGACCCAGTACTTC.